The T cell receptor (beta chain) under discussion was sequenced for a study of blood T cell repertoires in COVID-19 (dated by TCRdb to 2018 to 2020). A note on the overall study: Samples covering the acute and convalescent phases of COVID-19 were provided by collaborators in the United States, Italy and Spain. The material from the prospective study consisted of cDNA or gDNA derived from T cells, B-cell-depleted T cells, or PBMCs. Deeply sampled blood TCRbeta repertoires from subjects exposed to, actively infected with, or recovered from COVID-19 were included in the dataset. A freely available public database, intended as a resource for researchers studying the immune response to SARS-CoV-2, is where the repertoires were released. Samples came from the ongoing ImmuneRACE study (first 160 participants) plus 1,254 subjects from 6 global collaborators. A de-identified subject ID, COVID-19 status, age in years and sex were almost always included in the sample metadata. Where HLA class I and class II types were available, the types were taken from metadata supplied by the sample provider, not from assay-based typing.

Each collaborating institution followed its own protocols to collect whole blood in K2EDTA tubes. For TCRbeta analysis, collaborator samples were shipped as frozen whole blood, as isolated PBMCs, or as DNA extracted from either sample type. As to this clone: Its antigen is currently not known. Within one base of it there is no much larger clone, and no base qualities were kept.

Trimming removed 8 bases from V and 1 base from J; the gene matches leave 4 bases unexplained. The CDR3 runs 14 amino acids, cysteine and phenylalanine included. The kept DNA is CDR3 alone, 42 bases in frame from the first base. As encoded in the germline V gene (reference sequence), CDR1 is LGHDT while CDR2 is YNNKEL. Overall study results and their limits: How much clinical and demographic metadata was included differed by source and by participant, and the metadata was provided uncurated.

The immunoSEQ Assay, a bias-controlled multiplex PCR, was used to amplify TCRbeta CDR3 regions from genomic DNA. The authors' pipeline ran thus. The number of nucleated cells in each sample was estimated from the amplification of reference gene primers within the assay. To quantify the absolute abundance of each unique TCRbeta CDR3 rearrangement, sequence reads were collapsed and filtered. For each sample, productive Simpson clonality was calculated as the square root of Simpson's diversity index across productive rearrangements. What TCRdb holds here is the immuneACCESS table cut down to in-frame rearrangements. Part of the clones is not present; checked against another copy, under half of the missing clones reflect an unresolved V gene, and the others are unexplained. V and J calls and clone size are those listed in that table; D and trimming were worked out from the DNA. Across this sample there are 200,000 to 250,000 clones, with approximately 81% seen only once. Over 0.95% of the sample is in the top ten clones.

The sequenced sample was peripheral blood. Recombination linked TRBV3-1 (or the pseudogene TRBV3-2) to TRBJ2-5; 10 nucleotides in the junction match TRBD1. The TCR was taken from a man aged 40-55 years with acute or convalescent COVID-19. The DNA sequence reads TGTGCCAGCGTGGACAGGGGGGGCCAAGAGACCCAGTACTTC. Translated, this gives CASVDRGGQETQYF.